A selection of T cell receptor beta chains follows, all from one sample in a study of T cell repertoires in cytomegalovirus infection. One entry per CDR3 protein, called by TCRdb with MiXCR from the reads. The data hold roughly 310,000 distinct CDR3 sequences, with about 28% observed a single time. Which antigens these TCRs recognize remains unknown. The sample in question was cultured PBMCs, obtained from culture after CMV antigen stimulation. These receptors originate from a human donor in good health (CMV status not recorded). Some clones in this sample may be carry-over from other donors' samples. CDR3s include the opening cysteine and the closing phenylalanine or tryptophan. The D gene is left open where the match is weak. Where a row states a size, it is once, few, many or the class of an expanded clone; other rows omit it.

>TRBD2|TRBJ2-3|TRBV7-9|18|few
CASSSSPHQTSGRDTQYF
TGTGCCAGCAGCTCATCACCGCACCAAACTAGCGGGAGAGATACGCAGTATTTT
>NA|TRBJ2-1|TRBV12-3/TRBV12-4|14|NA
CASSSPPRDNEQFF
TGTGCCAGCAGTTCCCCCCCCAGGGACAATGAGCAGTTCTTC
>NA|TRBJ1-4|TRBV7-2|16|NA
CASSLSGTPAREKLFF
TGTGCCAGCAGCTTATCCGGGACCCCGGCCCGCGAAAAACTGTTTTTT
>TRBD1|TRBJ2-7|TRBV27|15|few
CASSTLRDRAYEQYF
TGTGCCAGCAGCACCCTCCGGGACAGGGCTTACGAGCAGTACTTC
>TRBD1|TRBJ2-1|TRBV28|13|few
CASRDRAYNEQFF
TGTGCCAGCCGGGACAGGGCCTACAATGAGCAGTTCTTC
>TRBD2|TRBJ2-1|TRBV18|15|NA
CASSPGLAGVVEQFF
TGTGCCAGCTCACCCGGACTAGCGGGAGTGGTTGAGCAGTTCTTC
>NA|TRBJ2-2|TRBV9|16|NA
CASSVAGQTNTGELFF
TGTGCCAGCAGCGTAGCAGGACAGACAAACACCGGGGAGCTGTTTTTT
>TRBD1|TRBJ1-5|TRBV19|14|few
CATAGTGSDQPQHF
TGTGCCACGGCCGGGACAGGGAGTGATCAGCCCCAGCATTTT
>NA|TRBJ1-5|TRBV7-8|16|many
CASSLPSGVSNQPQHF
TGTGCCAGCAGCTTACCCTCGGGCGTAAGCAATCAGCCCCAGCATTTT
>NA|TRBJ2-5|TRBV7-2|15|few
CASSLDGTSQETQYF
TGTGCCAGCAGCTTAGACGGGACCTCACAAGAGACCCAGTACTTC
>TRBD1|TRBJ2-7|TRBV27|18|NA
CASSSPGTGAGFAYEQYF
TGTGCCAGCAGTTCTCCTGGGACAGGGGCCGGATTTGCCTACGAGCAGTACTTC
>NA|TRBJ1-2|TRBV28|13|NA
CASTSWEFYGYTF
TGTGCCAGCACCTCATGGGAGTTCTATGGCTACACCTTC
>TRBD2|TRBJ2-2|TRBV15|17|few
CATSRGLAVDDTGELFF
TGTGCCACCAGCAGAGGGCTAGCGGTCGACGACACCGGGGAGCTGTTTTTT
>NA|TRBJ1-5|TRBV7-9|16|NA
CASSFVGQATDQPQHF
TGTGCCAGCAGCTTTGTGGGGCAGGCTACGGATCAGCCCCAGCATTTT
>TRBD2|TRBJ2-1|TRBV5-1|13|once
CASSLELAEEQFF
TGCGCCAGCAGCTTGGAACTAGCGGAGGAGCAGTTCTTC